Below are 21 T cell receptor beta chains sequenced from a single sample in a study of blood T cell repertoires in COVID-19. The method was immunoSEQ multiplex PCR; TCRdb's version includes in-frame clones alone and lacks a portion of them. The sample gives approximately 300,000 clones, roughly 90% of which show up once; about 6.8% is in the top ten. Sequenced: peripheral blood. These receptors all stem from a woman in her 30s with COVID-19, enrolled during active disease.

In DNA, the CDR3 is TGTGCCAGCAGTGAATGGGGCAGGGGAAATGTGGAAGCTGAAGCTTTCTTT. It yields the protein CASSEWGRGNVEAEAFF. The chain joins TRBV25-1 to TRBJ1-1, with TRBD1 as a possible D gene (6 bases). Trimming removed 1 base at V and 6 bases at J, with 21 bases between. This CDR3 has 17 amino acids. Germline V gene lookup returns CDR1 MGHDK and CDR2 SYGVNS.

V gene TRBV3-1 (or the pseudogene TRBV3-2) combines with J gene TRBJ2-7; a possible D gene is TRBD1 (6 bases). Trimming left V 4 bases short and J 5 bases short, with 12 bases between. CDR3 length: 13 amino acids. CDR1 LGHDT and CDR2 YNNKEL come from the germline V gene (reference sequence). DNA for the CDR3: TGTGCCAGCAGCCGTATACAGGGTCACGAGCAGTACTTC. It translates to CASSRIQGHEQYF.

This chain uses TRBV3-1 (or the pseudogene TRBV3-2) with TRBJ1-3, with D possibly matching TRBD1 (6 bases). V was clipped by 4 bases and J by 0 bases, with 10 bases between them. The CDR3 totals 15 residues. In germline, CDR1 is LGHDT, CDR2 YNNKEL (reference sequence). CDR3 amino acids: CASSPTGHSGNTIYF. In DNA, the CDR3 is TGTGCCAGCAGCCCGACAGGTCACTCTGGAAACACCATATATTTT.

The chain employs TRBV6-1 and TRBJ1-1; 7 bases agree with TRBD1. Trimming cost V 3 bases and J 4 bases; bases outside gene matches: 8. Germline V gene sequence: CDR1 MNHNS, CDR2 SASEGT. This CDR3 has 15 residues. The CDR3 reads CASSDGIPGGTEAFF. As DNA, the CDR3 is TGTGCCAGCAGTGACGGGATTCCAGGGGGCACTGAAGCTTTCTTT.

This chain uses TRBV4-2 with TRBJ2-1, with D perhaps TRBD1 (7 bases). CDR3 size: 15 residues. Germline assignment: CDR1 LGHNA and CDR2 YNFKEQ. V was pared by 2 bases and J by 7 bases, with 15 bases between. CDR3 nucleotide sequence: TGTGCCAGCAGCCAACTCCGCCAGGGGGGTAATGAGCAGTTCTTC. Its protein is CASSQLRQGGNEQFF.

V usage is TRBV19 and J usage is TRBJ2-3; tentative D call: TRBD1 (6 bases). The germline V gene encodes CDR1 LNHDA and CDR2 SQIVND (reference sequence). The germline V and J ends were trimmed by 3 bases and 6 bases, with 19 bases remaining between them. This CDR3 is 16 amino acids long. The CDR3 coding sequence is TGTGCCAGTAGTATTCGTAGGCAGGGGTCAGGTGATACGCAGTATTTT. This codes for CASSIRRQGSGDTQYF. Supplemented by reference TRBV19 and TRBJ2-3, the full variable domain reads DGGITQSPKYLFRKEGQNVTLSCEQNLNHDAMYWYRQDPGQGLRLIYYSQIVNDFQKGDIAEGYSVSREKKESFPLTVTSAQKNPTAFYLCASSIRRQGSGDTQYFGPGTRLTVL.

CDR3 protein: CASSCTWGEGNQPQHF. The CDR3 nucleotides read TGTGCCAGCAGCTGCACCTGGGGGGAGGGCAATCAGCCCCAGCATTTT. The chain carries TRBV3-1 (or the pseudogene TRBV3-2) and TRBJ1-5; possibly TRBD1 for D (5 bases). Trimming removed 5 bases at V and 2 bases at J, with 16 bases between. In germline, CDR1 is LGHDT, CDR2 YNNKEL (reference sequence). CDR3 size: 16 residues.

CDR3 sequence (DNA): TGTGCCAGCAGGGTCCGGGGGGGCCCTCCCTACGAGCAGTACTTC. Translation: CASRVRGGPPYEQYF. The chain links TRBV6-5 to TRBJ2-7; 8 bases agree with TRBD2. The CDR3 runs to 15 residues. Germline CDR1 MNHEY, CDR2 SVGAGI. The junction had 9 bases not matched to a gene; V was cut back by 6 bases and J by 2 bases.

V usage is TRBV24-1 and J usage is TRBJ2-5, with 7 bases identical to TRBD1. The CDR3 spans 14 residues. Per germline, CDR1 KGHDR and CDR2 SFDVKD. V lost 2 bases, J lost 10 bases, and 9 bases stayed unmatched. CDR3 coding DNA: TGTGCCACCAGTGATTCGACAGGGTGGGGCGGCCAGTACTTC. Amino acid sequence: CATSDSTGWGGQYF.

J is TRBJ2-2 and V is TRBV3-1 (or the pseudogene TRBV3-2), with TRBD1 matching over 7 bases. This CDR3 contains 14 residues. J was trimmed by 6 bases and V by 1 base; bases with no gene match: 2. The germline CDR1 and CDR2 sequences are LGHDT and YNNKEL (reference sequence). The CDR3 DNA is TGTGCCAGCAGCCAAGTGAGGGGGCCCGGGGAGCTGTTTTTT. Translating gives CASSQVRGPGELFF.

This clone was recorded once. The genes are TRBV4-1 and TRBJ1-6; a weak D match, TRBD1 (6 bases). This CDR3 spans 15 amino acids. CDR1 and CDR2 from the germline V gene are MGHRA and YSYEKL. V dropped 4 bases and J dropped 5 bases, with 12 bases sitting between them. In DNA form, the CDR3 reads TGCGCCAGCAGCCGGACAGCTGTAGATAATTCACCCCTCCACTTT. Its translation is CASSRTAVDNSPLHF.

This chain's CDR3 is CASSPTSTGYNEQFF. CDR3 in DNA: TGTGCCAGCAGCCCAACCTCGACGGGTTACAATGAGCAGTTCTTC. J is TRBJ2-1 and V is TRBV11-2; D uncertain. CDR1 is SGHAT, CDR2 FQNNGV, per germline. Trimming stripped 5 bases from V and 4 bases from J, with 15 bases between. This CDR3 has 15 residues.

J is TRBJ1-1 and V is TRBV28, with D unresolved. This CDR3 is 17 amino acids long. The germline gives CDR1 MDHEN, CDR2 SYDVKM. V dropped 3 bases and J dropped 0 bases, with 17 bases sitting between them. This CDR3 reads CASSFRFGWAMNTEAFF. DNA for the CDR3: TGTGCCAGCAGTTTCCGGTTTGGGTGGGCCATGAACACTGAAGCTTTCTTT.

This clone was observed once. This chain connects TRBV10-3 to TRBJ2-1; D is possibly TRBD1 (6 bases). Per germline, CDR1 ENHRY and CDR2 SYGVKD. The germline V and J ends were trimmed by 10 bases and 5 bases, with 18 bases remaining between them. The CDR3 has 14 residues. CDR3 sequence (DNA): TGTGCCACCTCATTACAGGGTGGCGACAATGAGCAGTTCTTC. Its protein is CATSLQGGDNEQFF.

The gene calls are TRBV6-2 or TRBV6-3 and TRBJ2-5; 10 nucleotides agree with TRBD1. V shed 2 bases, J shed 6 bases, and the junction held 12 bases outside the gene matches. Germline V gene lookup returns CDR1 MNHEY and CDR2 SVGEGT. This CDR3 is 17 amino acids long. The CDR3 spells CASSYEKTGGWMKTQYF. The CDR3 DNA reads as TGTGCCAGCAGTTACGAGAAGACAGGGGGCTGGATGAAGACCCAGTACTTC.

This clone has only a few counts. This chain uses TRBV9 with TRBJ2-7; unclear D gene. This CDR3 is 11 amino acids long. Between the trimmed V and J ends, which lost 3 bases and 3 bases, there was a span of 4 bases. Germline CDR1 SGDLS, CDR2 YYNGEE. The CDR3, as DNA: TGTGCCAGCAGCGCCCGCTACGAGCAGTACTTC. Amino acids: CASSARYEQYF. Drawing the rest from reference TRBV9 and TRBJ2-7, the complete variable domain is DSGVTQTPKHLITATGQRVTLRCSPRSGDLSVYWYQQSLDQGLQFLIQYYNGEERAKGNILERFSAQQFPDLHSELNLSSLELGDSALYFCASSARYEQYFGPGTRLTVT.

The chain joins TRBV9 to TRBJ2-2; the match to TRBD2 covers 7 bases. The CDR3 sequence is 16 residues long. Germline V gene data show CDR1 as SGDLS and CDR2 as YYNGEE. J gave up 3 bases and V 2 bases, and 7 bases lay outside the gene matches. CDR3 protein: CASSVLISGHTGELFF. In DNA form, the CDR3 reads TGTGCCAGCAGCGTTTTAATTAGCGGGCACACCGGGGAGCTGTTTTTT.

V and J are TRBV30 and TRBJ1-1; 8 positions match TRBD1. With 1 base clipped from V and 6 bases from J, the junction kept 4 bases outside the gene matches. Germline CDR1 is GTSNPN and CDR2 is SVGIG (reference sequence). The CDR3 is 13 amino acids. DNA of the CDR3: TGTGCCTGGAGTGGGACAGGGTACGCTGAAGCTTTCTTT. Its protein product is CAWSGTGYAEAFF.

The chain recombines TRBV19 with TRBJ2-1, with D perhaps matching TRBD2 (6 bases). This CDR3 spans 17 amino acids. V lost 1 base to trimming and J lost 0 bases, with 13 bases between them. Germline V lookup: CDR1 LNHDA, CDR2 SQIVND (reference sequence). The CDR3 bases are TGTGCCAGTAGTATAGCGGGCTGGAGGGTCTCCTACAATGAGCAGTTCTTC. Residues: CASSIAGWRVSYNEQFF.

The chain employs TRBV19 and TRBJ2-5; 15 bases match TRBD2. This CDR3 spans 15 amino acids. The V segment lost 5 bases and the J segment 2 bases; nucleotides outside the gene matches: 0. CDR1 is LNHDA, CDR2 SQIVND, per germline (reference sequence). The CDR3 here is CASSGLAGGQETQYF. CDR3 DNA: TGTGCCAGTAGTGGACTAGCGGGAGGGCAAGAGACCCAGTACTTC.

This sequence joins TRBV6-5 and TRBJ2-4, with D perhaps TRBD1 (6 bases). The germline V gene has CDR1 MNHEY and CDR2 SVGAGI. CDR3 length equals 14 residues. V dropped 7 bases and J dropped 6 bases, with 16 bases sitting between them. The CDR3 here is CASTSLTGINIQYF. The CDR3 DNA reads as TGTGCCAGCACATCCCTGACAGGAATAAACATTCAGTACTTC.